This T cell receptor beta chain appears in the sequencing data of a study of tumor-infiltrating lymphocytes in localized non-small cell lung cancer. Comment on this clone: Its antigen remains unidentified.

Study findings and constraints: Technical variation could not be separated from intratumor heterogeneity here. Tumor T-cell fraction was not associated with recurrence-free survival. TCRbeta sequencing showed higher T cell infiltration in tumors than uninvolved lung.

Here immunoSEQ multiplex PCR was the method, and the copy in TCRdb shows in-frame clones only, minus some. Of some 7,100 clones listed, about 57% were seen once; the top ten hold roughly an eighth. The CDR3 spans 16 residues. V lost 0 bases to trimming and J lost 1 base, with 11 bases between them. Germline V gene sequence: CDR1 SGHRS, CDR2 YFSETQ. The chain recombines TRBV5-1 with TRBJ2-1; D is undetermined. The sample comprised lung tumor tissue. The TCR sequence derives from a human donor with non-small cell lung cancer. DNA of the CDR3: TGCGCCAGCAGCTTGGTCCCCGTTCTGTCCTACAATGAGCAGTTCTTC. This encodes CASSLVPVLSYNEQFF.